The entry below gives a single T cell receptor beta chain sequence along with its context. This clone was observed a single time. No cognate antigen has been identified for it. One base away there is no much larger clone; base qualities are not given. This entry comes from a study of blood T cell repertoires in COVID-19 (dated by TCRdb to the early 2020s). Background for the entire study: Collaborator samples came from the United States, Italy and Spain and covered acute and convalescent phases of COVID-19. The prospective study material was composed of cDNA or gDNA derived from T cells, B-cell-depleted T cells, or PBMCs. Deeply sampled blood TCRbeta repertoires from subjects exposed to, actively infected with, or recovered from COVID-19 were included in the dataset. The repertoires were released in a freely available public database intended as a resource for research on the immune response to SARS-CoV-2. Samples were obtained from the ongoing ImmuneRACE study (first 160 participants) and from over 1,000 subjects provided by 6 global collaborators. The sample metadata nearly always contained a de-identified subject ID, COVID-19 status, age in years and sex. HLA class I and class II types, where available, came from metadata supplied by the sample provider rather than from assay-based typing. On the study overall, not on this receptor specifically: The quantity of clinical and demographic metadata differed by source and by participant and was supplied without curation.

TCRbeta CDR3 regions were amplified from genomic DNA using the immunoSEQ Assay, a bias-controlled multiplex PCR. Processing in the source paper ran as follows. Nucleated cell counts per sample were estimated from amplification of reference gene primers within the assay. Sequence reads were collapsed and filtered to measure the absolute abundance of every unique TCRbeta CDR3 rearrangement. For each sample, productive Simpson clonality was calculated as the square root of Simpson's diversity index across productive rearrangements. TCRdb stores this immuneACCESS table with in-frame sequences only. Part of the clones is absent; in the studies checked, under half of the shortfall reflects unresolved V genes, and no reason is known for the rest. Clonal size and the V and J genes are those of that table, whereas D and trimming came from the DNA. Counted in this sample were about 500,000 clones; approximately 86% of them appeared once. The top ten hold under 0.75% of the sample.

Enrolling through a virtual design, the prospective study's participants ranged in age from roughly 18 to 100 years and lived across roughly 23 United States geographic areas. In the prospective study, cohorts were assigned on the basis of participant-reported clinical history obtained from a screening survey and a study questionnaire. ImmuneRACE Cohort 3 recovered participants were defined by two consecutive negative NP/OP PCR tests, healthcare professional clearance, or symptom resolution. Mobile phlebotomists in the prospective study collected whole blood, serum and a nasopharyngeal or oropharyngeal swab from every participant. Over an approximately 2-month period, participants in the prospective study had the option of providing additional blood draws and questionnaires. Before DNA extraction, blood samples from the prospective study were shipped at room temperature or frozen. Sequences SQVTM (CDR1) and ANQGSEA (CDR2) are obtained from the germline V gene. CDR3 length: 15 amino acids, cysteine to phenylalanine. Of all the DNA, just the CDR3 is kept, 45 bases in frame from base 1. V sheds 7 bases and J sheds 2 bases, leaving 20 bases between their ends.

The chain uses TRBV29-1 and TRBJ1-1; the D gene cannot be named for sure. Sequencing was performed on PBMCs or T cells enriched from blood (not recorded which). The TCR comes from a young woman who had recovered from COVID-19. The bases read TGCAGCGCCCAGTTAGGGATGGGAGGCAACACTGAAGCTTTCTTT. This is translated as CSAQLGMGGNTEAFF.